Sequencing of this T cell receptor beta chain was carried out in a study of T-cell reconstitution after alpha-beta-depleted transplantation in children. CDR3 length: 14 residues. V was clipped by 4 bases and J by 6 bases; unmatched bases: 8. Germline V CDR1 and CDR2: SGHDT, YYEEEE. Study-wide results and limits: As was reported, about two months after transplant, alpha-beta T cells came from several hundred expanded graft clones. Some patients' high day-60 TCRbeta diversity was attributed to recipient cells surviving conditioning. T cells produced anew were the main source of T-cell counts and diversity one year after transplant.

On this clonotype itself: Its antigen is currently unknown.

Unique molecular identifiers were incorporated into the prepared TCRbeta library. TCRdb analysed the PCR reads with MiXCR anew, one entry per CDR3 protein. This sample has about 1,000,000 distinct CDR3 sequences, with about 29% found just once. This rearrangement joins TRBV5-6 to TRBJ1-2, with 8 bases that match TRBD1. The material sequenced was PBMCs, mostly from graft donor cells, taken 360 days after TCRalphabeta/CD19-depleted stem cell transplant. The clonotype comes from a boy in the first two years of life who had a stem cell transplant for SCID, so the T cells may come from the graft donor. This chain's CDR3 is CASSHLDRGHGYTF. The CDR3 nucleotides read TGTGCCAGCAGCCATCTAGACAGGGGACATGGCTACACCTTC.